Following are 15 T cell receptor beta chains from one sample sequenced in a study of CD8+CD57+ T cells in acquired aplastic anemia (dated by TCRdb to 2016 to 2019). Sequencing took place on an Illumina HiSeq 2000. TCR beta VDJ combination and CDR3 sequence profiling used genomic DNA as the template. Through fastp at Q25 and MiXCR, TCRdb rebuilt clones from the public reads, retaining in-frame beta chains. All rows with the same CDR3 protein become a single entry with the most common DNA and genes. The sample has about 110,000 distinct CDR3 sequences on record, less than 65% of them singletons. The ten most abundant clones make up about 32% of the sample. Input material: sorted CD4+, CD8+, or CD8+CD57+ T cells (not recorded which) from PBMCs. These TCRs come from a human donor in good health, serving as a control.

Worth noting for this clonotype: A much bigger clone sits one base away, suggesting this may be a read error. The gene calls are TRBV4-3 and TRBJ1-1, with 12 bases that match TRBD1. Germline V gene data show CDR1 as LGHNA and CDR2 as YSLEER. The CDR3 extends over 16 amino acids. In nucleotides, the CDR3 is TGCGCCAGCAGCCAAGTTACCGGGACAGGGGGCACTGGAGCTTTCTTT. Its protein is CASSQVTGTGGTGAFF.

V gene TRBV11-1 combines with J gene TRBJ1-2; 11 positions agree with TRBD1. Germline lookup yields CDR1 SGHAT and CDR2 FQDESV (reference sequence). The V gene end was trimmed by 2 bases and the J gene end by 3 bases; junction bases not matched to a gene: 8. CDR3 length: 17 amino acids. CDR3 residues: CASSLSAPGQGDYGYTF. DNA for the CDR3: TGTGCCAGCAGCTTAAGTGCGCCGGGACAGGGGGACTATGGCTACACCTTC.

The chain has TRBV12-3 or TRBV12-4 and TRBJ2-2; the match to TRBD2 covers 16 bases. Trimming took 6 bases from V and 1 from J; bases not matched to a gene: 8. The CDR3 totals 19 residues. The CDR3 bases are TGTGCCAGCAGGGGGACTAGCGGGGGGGCCGGGTTGAACACCGGGGAGCTGTTTTTT. This translates into CASRGTSGGAGLNTGELFF.

Regarding this clonotype: The CDR3 end shows no conserved phenylalanine or tryptophan, and so a read error is likely. The rearrangement uses TRBV18 and TRBJ1-3; the D gene is possibly TRBD1 (6 bases). CDR3 length: 16 residues. Germline V gene data show CDR1 as KGHSH and CDR2 as LQKENI. Trimming cost V 4 bases and J 0 bases, with 13 bases left between them. CDR3 bases: TGTGCCAGCTCACATTCCGGACAGAGCTCTGGAAACACCATATATTCT. Its translation is CASSHSGQSSGNTIYS.

The rearrangement uses TRBV5-1 and TRBJ1-4; D unclear. Germline CDR1 reads SGHRS; CDR2 reads YFSETQ. V shed 0 bases and J shed 3 bases, with 9 bases lying between them. There are 15 residues in the CDR3. CDR3 sequence reads: CASSLAARSNEKLFF. The CDR3 bases are TGCGCCAGCAGCTTGGCCGCCAGATCTAATGAAAAACTGTTTTTT.

This chain connects TRBV19 to TRBJ1-5, with D maybe TRBD1 (5 bases). CDR1 LNHDA and CDR2 SQIVND come from the germline V gene (reference sequence). V lost 4 bases and J 4 bases, leaving 11 bases between the germline ends. This CDR3 is built from 14 residues. The CDR3 bases are TGTGCCAGTAGTAACCGAAGGGGAAATCAGCCCCAGCATTTT. Translated, it gives CASSNRRGNQPQHF.

V gene TRBV2 combines with J gene TRBJ1-1, with D perhaps TRBD1 (5 bases). V dropped 3 bases and J dropped 0 bases, with 17 bases sitting between them. The germline gives CDR1 SNHLY, CDR2 FYNNEI. The CDR3 spans 17 residues. The CDR3, as DNA: TGTGCCAGCAGTGACCCTAGCGGGGGGTACATGAACACTGAAGCTTTCTTT. This translates into CASSDPSGGYMNTEAFF. Complete variable domain (other parts from reference TRBV2 and TRBJ1-1): EPEVTQTPSHQVTQMGQEVILRCVPISNHLYFYWYRQILGQKVEFLVSFYNNEISEKSEIFDDQFSVERPDGSNFTLKIRSTKLEDSAMYFCASSDPSGGYMNTEAFFGQGTRLTVV.

The chain is built from TRBV20-1 and TRBJ2-7; TRBD1 matches 7 bases. This CDR3 is 13 amino acids long. After removal of 6 bases from V and 6 bases from J, the junction contained 11 bases not matched to a gene. CDR1 is DFQATT and CDR2 is SNEGSKA in the germline V gene (reference sequence). The CDR3 bases are TGCAGTGCCCCCATGCCACAGGGGACCGAGCAGTACTTC. It encodes CSAPMPQGTEQYF.

This clonotype turned up a few times. The rearrangement joins TRBV27 to TRBJ1-4; D uncertain. The V end lost 1 base, the J end lost 5 bases, and 8 bases lay between the germline ends. The CDR3 spans 14 residues. Per the germline V gene, CDR1 is MNHEY and CDR2 is SMNVEV (reference sequence). The chain's CDR3 is CASSLYRQNEKLFF. The CDR3 nucleotides read TGTGCCAGCAGTTTATATCGTCAAAATGAAAAACTGTTTTTT.

The table lists this clonotype with many counts. This rearrangement joins TRBV9 to TRBJ1-6, with D perhaps TRBD1 (5 bases). The CDR3 has 15 amino acids. Trimming left V 2 bases short and J 5 bases short, with 11 bases between. CDR1 and CDR2 (germline): SGDLS, YYNGEE. For the CDR3, the DNA is TGTGCCAGCAGCGTTTTGGGGGAAGATAATTCACCCCTCCACTTT. This sequence encodes CASSVLGEDNSPLHF.

This clonotype has a count of ten or more. CDR3 loop: CSAPPAGHYGYTF. The CDR3 DNA sequence: TGCAGTGCCCCTCCGGCAGGTCACTATGGCTACACCTTC. V is TRBV20-1 and J is TRBJ1-2; unclear D gene. Germline CDR1 is DFQATT and CDR2 is SNEGSKA (reference sequence). The germline V and J ends were trimmed by 6 bases and 3 bases, with 14 bases remaining between them. The CDR3 is 13 amino acids.

In DNA form, the CDR3 reads TGCGCCAGCAGCTTGGGTCAGGGGGGTTACACAGATACGCAGTATTTT. As protein: CASSLGQGGYTDTQYF. The chain is built from TRBV5-1 and TRBJ2-3, with D maybe TRBD1 (7 bases). The V end was cut by 0 bases, the J end by 2 bases, with 13 bases between. The CDR3 runs 16 residues. The V gene's germline CDR1 is SGHRS and CDR2 YFSETQ.

V and J are TRBV7-9 and TRBJ1-6; D is uncertain. Germline CDR1 and CDR2: SEHNR and FQNEAQ (reference sequence). This CDR3 region has 12 residues. The CDR3, as DNA: TGTGTCGGAGGGCGGGGTACTCCACCCCTCCACTTT. As protein: CVGGRGTPPLHF.

This clonotype was recorded many times. The rearrangement joins TRBV9 to TRBJ2-7; 10 positions agree with TRBD1. The germline V gene encodes CDR1 SGDLS and CDR2 YYNGEE. The CDR3 loop spans 14 amino acids. J was trimmed by 4 bases and V by 4 bases; bases with no gene match: 5. In DNA, the CDR3 is TGTGCCAGCAGCCCCGGGGACAGGGGATACGAGCAGTACTTC. Translation: CASSPGDRGYEQYF.

This clonotype was observed at least ten times. This chain uses TRBV27 with TRBJ1-6; TRBD1 aligns across 10 bases. V lost 6 bases and J lost 6; bases outside the gene matches: 5. The germline CDR1 and CDR2 sequences are MNHEY and SMNVEV (reference sequence). The length of the CDR3 is 15 residues. The CDR3 spells CASSQDRGGNSPLHF. In DNA, the CDR3 is TGTGCCAGCAGCCAGGACAGGGGGGGTAATTCACCCCTCCACTTT.